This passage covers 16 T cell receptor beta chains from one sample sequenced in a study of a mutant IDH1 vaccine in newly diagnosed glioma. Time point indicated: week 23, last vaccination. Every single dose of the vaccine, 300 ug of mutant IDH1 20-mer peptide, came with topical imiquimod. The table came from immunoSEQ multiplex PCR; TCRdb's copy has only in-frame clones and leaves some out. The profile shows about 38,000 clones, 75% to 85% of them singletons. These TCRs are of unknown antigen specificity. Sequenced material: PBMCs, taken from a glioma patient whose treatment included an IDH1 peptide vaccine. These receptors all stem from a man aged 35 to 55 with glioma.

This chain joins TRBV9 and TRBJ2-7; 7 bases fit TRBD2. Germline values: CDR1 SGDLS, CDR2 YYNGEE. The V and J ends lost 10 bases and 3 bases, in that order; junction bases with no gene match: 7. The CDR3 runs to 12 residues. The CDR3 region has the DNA TGTGCCGGGAGGGAAGGTTACTACGAGCAGTACTTC. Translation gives CAGREGYYEQYF.

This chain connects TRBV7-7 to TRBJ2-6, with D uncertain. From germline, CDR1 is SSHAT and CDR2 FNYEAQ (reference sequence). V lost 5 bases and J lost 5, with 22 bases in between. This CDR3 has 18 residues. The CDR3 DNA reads TGTGCCAGCAGCATCAGGAGTAAGTGCCACAATCGGGCCAACGTCCTGACTTTC. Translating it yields CASSIRSKCHNRANVLTF.

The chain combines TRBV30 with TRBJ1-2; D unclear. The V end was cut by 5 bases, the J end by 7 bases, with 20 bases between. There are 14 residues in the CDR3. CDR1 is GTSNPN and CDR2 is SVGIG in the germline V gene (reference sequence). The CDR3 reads CAWGRPMGVTGYTF. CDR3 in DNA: TGTGCCTGGGGTAGGCCGATGGGCGTGACTGGCTACACCTTC.

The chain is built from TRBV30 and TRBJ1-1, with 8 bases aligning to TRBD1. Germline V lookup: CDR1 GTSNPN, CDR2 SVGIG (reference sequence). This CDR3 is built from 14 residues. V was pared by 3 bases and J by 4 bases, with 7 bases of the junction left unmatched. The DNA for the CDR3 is TGTGCCTGGAGAGACAGGGGTTGGGGCACTGAAGCTTTCTTT. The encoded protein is CAWRDRGWGTEAFF.

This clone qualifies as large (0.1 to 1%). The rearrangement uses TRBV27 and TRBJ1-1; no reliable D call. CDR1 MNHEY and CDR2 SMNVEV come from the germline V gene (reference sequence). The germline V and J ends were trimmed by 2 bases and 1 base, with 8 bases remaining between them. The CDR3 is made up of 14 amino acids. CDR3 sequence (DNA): TGTGCCAGCAGTTTACGGCCAGGGAACACTGAAGCTTTCTTT. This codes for CASSLRPGNTEAFF.

CDR3 sequence (DNA): TGTGCCATCAGTGAGCCGATGTCTGTGGGCGCACGCACAGATACGCAGTATTTT. The encoded protein is CAISEPMSVGARTDTQYF. This rearrangement joins TRBV10-3 to TRBJ2-3; no definite D call. Trimming took 2 bases from V and 1 from J, leaving 19 bases between them. The V gene's germline CDR1 is ENHRY and CDR2 SYGVKD. The CDR3 has 18 residues.

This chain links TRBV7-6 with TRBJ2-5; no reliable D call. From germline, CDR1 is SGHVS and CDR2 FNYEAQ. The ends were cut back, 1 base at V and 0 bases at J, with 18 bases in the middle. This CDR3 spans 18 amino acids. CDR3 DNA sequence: TGTGCCAGCAGCTTAGGCCCCCCTGTGTTGGGGAACCAAGAGACCCAGTACTTC. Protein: CASSLGPPVLGNQETQYF.

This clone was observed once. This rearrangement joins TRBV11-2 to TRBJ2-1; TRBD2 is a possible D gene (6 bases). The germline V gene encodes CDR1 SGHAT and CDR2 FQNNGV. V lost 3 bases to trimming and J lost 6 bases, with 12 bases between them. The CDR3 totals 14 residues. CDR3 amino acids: CASSFVTRSNEQFF. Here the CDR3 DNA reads TGTGCCAGCAGCTTTGTGACTAGATCCAATGAGCAGTTCTTC.

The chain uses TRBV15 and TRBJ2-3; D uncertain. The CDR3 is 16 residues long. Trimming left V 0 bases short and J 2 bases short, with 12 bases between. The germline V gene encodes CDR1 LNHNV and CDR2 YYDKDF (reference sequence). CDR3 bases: TGTGCCACCAGCAGAGATCCCCTGGGATCCACAGATACGCAGTATTTT. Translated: CATSRDPLGSTDTQYF.

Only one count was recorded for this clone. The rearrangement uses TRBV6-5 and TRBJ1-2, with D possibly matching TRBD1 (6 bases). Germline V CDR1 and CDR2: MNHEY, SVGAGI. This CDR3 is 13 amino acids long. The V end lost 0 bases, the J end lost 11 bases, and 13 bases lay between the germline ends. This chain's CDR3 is CASSYSTGGLYTF. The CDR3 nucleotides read TGTGCCAGCAGTTACTCGACGGGGGGCTTGTACACCTTC.

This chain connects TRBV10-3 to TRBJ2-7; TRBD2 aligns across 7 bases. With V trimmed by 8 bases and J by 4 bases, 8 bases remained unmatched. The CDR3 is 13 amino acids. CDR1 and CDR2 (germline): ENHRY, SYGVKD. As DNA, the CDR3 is TGTGCCATCGCGGCGGGAGTGGGGTACGAGCAGTACTTC. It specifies CAIAAGVGYEQYF.

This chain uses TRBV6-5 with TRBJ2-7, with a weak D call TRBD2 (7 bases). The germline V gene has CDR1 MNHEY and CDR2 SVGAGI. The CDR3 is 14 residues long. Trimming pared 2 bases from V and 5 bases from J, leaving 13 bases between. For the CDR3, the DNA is TGTGCCAGCAGTTACGGCGGGGGCGTCCACGAGCAGTACTTC. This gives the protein CASSYGGGVHEQYF.

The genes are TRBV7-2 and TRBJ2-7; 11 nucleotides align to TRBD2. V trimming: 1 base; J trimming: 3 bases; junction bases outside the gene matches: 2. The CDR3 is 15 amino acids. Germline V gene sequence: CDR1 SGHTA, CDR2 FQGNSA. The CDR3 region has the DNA TGTGCCAGCAGCTTAGAACTAGCGGGAGTCTACGAGCAGTACTTC. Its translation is CASSLELAGVYEQYF. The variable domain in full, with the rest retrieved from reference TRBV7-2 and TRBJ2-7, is GAGVSQSPSNKVTEKGKDVELRCDPISGHTALYWYRQSLGQGLEFLIYFQGNSAPDKSGLPSDRFSAERTGGSVSTLTIQRTQQEDSAVYLCASSLELAGVYEQYFGPGTRLTVT.

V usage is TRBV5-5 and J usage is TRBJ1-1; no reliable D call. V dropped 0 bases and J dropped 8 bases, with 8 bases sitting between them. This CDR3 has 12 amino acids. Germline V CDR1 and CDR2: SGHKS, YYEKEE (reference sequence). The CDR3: CASSLALKEAFF. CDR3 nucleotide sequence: TGTGCCAGCAGCTTGGCCCTCAAAGAAGCTTTCTTT.

The CDR3: CSVKLGQISGNTIYF. The DNA for the CDR3 is TGCAGCGTAAAATTGGGACAGATCTCTGGAAACACCATATATTTT. J is TRBJ1-3 and V is TRBV29-1, with 7 bases fitting TRBD1. V was pared by 6 bases and J by 0 bases, with 8 bases of the junction left unmatched. The CDR3 spans 15 residues. Germline V lookup: CDR1 SQVTM, CDR2 ANQGSEA.

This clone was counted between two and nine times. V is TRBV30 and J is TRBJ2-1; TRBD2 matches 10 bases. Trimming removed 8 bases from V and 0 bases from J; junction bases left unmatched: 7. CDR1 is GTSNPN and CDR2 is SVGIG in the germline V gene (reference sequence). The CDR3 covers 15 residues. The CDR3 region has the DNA TGTGCCCACAGCGGGGGGGCTATCTCCTACAATGAGCAGTTCTTC. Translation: CAHSGGAISYNEQFF.